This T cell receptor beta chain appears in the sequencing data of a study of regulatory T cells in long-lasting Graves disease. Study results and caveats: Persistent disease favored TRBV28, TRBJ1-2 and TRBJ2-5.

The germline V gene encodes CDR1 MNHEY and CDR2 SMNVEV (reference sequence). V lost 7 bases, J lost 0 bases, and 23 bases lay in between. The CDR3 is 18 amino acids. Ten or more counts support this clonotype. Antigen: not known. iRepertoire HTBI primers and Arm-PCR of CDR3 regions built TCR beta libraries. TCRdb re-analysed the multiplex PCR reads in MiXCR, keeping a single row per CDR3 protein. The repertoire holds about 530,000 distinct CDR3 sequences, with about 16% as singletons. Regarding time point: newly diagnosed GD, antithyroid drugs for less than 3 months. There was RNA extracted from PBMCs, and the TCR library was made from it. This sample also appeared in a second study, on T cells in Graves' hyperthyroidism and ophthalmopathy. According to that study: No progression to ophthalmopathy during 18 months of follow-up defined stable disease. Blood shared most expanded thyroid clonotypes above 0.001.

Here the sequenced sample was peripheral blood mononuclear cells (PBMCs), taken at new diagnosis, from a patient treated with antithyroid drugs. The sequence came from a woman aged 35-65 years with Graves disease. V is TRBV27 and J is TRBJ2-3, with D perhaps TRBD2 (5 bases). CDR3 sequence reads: CASTLPPDPGRSTDTQYF. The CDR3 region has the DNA TGTGCCAGCACCCTACCCCCAGATCCGGGAAGGAGCACAGATACGCAGTATTTT.